The entry below describes one TCR beta chain. Its antigen specificity is not known. Per-base quality was not reported, and no clone a single base away is much larger than it. The immunoSEQ Assay was the method used to sequence TCRbeta CDR3 regions. After extraction, genomic DNA underwent amplification by bias-controlled multiplex PCR, followed by high-throughput sequencing. As for the original processing: To quantify the absolute abundance of each unique TCRbeta CDR3 region, sequences were collapsed and filtered. T cell fraction was estimated by normalizing TCRbeta template counts to usable DNA, which was measured by amplifying reference genes present in all nucleated cells. Repertoire TCRs were annotated as SARS-CoV-2-specific by exact matching of V gene, CDR3 amino acid sequence and J gene to a known reactive TCR set. The reference SARS-CoV-2 TCR set was obtained from MIRA and was filtered for enrichment in COVID-19-positive ImmuneCODE repertoires, whereby public or cross-reactive TCRs were removed. Drawing on the MIRA antigens, annotated TCRs were analysed further at the level of specific ORF or position within ORF. Depth was the summed frequency of annotated unique rearrangements, while breadth was defined as annotated unique rearrangements over total unique productive rearrangements. Two-sided Wilcoxon rank-sum tests were applied when comparing TCR breadth between groups. The table comes from immuneACCESS by way of TCRdb, which keeps in-frame sequences with V and J called. Part of the clones is missing from these tables; in studies checked, under half for an unresolved V gene and the rest for unknown reasons. D and trimming come from the DNA, and the V and J calls and clone size come from that table. In all, the sample holds a few hundred thousand clones, and around 87% of those were seen once. More than 2.5% of the sample belongs to the ten largest clones.

The CDR3 runs 13 residues from the cysteine to the phenylalanine. CDR3 DNA only is kept here, 39 bases in frame from base 1. The junction shows trimming of 2 bases on V and 7 bases on J, plus 12 bases between the germline ends. The CDR1 and CDR2 encoded by the germline V gene are SGHDT and YYEEEE. Sample treatment or condition, as interpreted from the label and publication: some 20 received Ad26.COV2.S at low or high dose, single or two shots; a few received placebo; per-sample allocation not given. For vaccine and placebo recipients, the sequenced repertoires came from samples collected on day 63 after the first injection. Between 29 July and 7 August 2020, Cohort 1b enrolled fewer than 30 adults aged 18-55 years at one site in Boston, USA. As a vaccine, Ad26.COV2.S was a replication-incompetent adenovirus type 26 vector that expressed a prefusion-stabilized SARS-CoV-2 spike protein derived from the original Wuhan strain.

This sample stems from a study of Ad26.COV2.S vaccination and SARS-CoV-2 variants (dated by TCRdb to the early 2020s). Describing the broader study: Vaccine-arm donors came from COV1001, a multicentre, randomized, double-blind, placebo-controlled phase I-IIa trial of Ad26.COV2.S in healthy adults. The TCR-sequenced set comprised roughly 30 samples: approximately 19 Ad26.COV2.S vaccine recipients, 5 placebo recipients and 8 SARS-CoV-2 convalescent individuals. Ad26.COV2.S was administered intramuscularly at a dose of 5x10^10 or 1x10^11 viral particles, either as one shot or as two shots given 56 days apart. Investigators remained blinded to trial group allocation during experiments and outcome assessment. TCRbeta repertoire sequencing was used to assess the specificity and breadth of SARS-CoV-2-reactive T cell receptors after Ad26.COV2.S vaccination. Trial participants were randomized into five groups of five: low-dose or high-dose Ad26.COV2.S given once or twice, or placebo on both occasions.

Here is what the overall study found, with its caveats: The study was not powered to compare responses between vaccine doses or regimens. It was noted by the authors that total T cell responses may have been underestimated by the TCR breadth and depth analyses. Comparable non-spike TCR breadth was observed between vaccine and placebo recipients, consistent with only spike being contained in the vaccine. Ad26.COV2.S recipients had higher spike-specific TCR breadth than placebo recipients (P = 0.0014). After vaccination, spike-specific CD8+ and CD4+ T cell responses were reported to show substantial breadth.

The source of this sequence is a person aged 18-65 years who received the Ad26.COV2.S COVID-19 vaccine or a placebo. The material was peripheral blood, obtained in a trial of Ad26.COV2.S vaccine versus placebo. The chain was built from TRBV5-6 and TRBJ1-2; confidence is insufficient to name the D gene. CDR3 sequence: CASSLFSSLGYTF. The DNA sequence follows: TGTGCCAGCAGCTTATTTTCCTCTCTTGGCTACACCTTC.